The next 20 T cell receptor beta chains were all read from a single sample in a study of blood T cell repertoires in COVID-19. This table comes from immunoSEQ multiplex PCR, and its TCRdb copy is limited to in-frame clones, with some not included. The sample has tens of thousands of clones; 79% are singletons. Material: peripheral blood. The source of these receptors is a human donor in a cohort sampled during active COVID-19.

J is TRBJ2-7 and V is TRBV29-1; the match to TRBD1 covers 8 bases. The CDR3 loop spans 12 amino acids. Germline V gene lookup returns CDR1 SQVTM and CDR2 ANQGSEA. The CDR3 DNA is TGCAGTGGGGGGACAGGAGGGCCCGAGCAGTACTTC. Encoded protein: CSGGTGGPEQYF.

The chain is built from TRBV9 and TRBJ2-3; no definite D call. The CDR3 is 15 residues long. The germline gives CDR1 SGDLS, CDR2 YYNGEE. Trimming took off 0 bases at V and 2 bases at J, with 10 bases between the two ends. This CDR3 reads CASSVVGRTTDTQYF. The DNA for the CDR3 is TGTGCCAGCAGCGTAGTTGGGCGAACCACAGATACGCAGTATTTT. Combining the CDR3 with reference TRBV9 and TRBJ2-3 gives the whole variable domain DSGVTQTPKHLITATGQRVTLRCSPRSGDLSVYWYQQSLDQGLQFLIQYYNGEERAKGNILERFSAQQFPDLHSELNLSSLELGDSALYFCASSVVGRTTDTQYFGPGTRLTVL.

The chain couples TRBV7-9 to TRBJ2-7; no clear D. Germline V CDR1 and CDR2: SEHNR, FQNEAQ (reference sequence). The CDR3 is 13 amino acids. V dropped 1 base and J dropped 4 bases, with 8 bases sitting between them. DNA of the CDR3: TGTGCCAGCAGCTTAGGAGAGATTTACGAGCAGTACTTC. The encoded protein is CASSLGEIYEQYF.

V is TRBV20-1 and J is TRBJ2-1; D remains ambiguous. The CDR3 is made up of 12 amino acids. Germline-derived CDR1 and CDR2 are DFQATT and SNEGSKA (reference sequence). The germline V and J ends were trimmed by 3 bases and 10 bases, with 13 bases remaining between them. The CDR3 region has the DNA TGCAGTGCTAGTCGGTCAGCGTCCGAGCAGTTCTTC. It is translated as CSASRSASEQFF.

This chain uses TRBV28 with TRBJ1-5; D is unresolved. The V gene lost 6 bases and the J gene lost 4 bases, with 10 bases spanning the gap. This CDR3 region has 13 residues. Germline-derived CDR1 and CDR2 are MDHEN and SYDVKM. CDR3 in DNA: TGTGCCAGCAGGCCGACATCAAATCAGCCCCAGCATTTT. Translating it yields CASRPTSNQPQHF.

The chain has TRBV29-1 and TRBJ2-7; tentative D call: TRBD1 (6 bases). CDR3 length: 13 residues. The germline CDR1 and CDR2 sequences are SQVTM and ANQGSEA. The germline V and J ends were trimmed by 6 bases and 2 bases, with 14 bases remaining between them. The CDR3: CSVILTGPYEQYF. CDR3 DNA: TGCAGCGTGATCCTGACAGGACCCTACGAGCAGTACTTC.

The chain combines TRBV7-2 with TRBJ2-7, with D perhaps matching TRBD2 (5 bases). This CDR3 has 13 amino acids. The V and J ends lost 6 bases and 4 bases respectively, with 13 bases between them. Germline loops: CDR1 SGHTA, CDR2 FQGNSA. The CDR3 coding sequence is TGTGCCAGCAGTTCCACTGGGGAGTACGAGCAGTACTTC. This translates into CASSSTGEYEQYF.

This chain connects TRBV3-1 (or the pseudogene TRBV3-2) to TRBJ2-7; 7 bases match TRBD1. The CDR3 has 14 amino acids. V trimming: 4 bases; J trimming: 4 bases; junction bases outside the gene matches: 7. Per germline, CDR1 LGHDT and CDR2 YNNKEL (reference sequence). CDR3 residues: CASSRRQGRYEQYF. CDR3 bases: TGTGCCAGCAGCCGACGACAGGGCAGGTACGAGCAGTACTTC.

This chain joins TRBV7-9 and TRBJ2-1, with D perhaps TRBD1 (5 bases). Per the germline V gene, CDR1 is SEHNR and CDR2 is FQNEAQ (reference sequence). The germline V and J ends were trimmed by 6 bases and 8 bases, with 17 bases remaining between them. The CDR3 runs 14 residues. CDR3 loop: CASRPTGRGHEQFF. The CDR3 bases are TGTGCCAGCAGGCCTACAGGTAGGGGCCATGAGCAGTTCTTC.

This chain connects TRBV18 to TRBJ2-7; 9 nucleotides agree with TRBD2. Losses at the gene ends were 0 bases for V and 7 bases for J; bases not matched to a gene: 13. Germline V gene data show CDR1 as KGHSH and CDR2 as LQKENI. This CDR3 has 17 amino acids. The CDR3 sequence is CASSPPGSNSGGKEQYF. The DNA of the CDR3 is TGTGCCAGCTCACCACCGGGATCTAATAGCGGGGGAAAAGAGCAGTACTTC.

V usage is TRBV9 and J usage is TRBJ2-3; tentative D call: TRBD1 (5 bases). The CDR3 sequence is 13 residues long. Germline lookup yields CDR1 SGDLS and CDR2 YYNGEE. Trimming took off 0 bases at V and 6 bases at J, with 8 bases between the two ends. This CDR3 is CASSVAQEDTQYF. The CDR3 coding sequence is TGTGCCAGCAGCGTAGCACAGGAGGATACGCAGTATTTT.

This clone was recorded a few times. The V gene is TRBV28, the J gene TRBJ2-7, with 7 positions matching TRBD1. V dropped 5 bases and J dropped 6; count of bases not matched to a gene: 4. From germline, CDR1 is MDHEN and CDR2 SYDVKM. This CDR3 is 12 amino acids long. CDR3 DNA sequence: TGTGCCAGCAGTACCGGGACAGCCGAGCAGTACTTC. Its translation is CASSTGTAEQYF.

The V call is TRBV19, the J call TRBJ2-3, with D tentatively TRBD2 (6 bases). The germline V gene encodes CDR1 LNHDA and CDR2 SQIVND (reference sequence). The CDR3 consists of 16 residues. The V gene lost 3 bases and the J gene lost 6 bases, with 19 bases spanning the gap. DNA of the CDR3: TGTGCCAGTAGTATGGGGACGGCCCTTGGGGGGGATACGCAGTATTTT. Its protein is CASSMGTALGGDTQYF.

The rearrangement links TRBV3-1 (or the pseudogene TRBV3-2) to TRBJ1-3; D is unclear. The germline V and J ends were trimmed by 1 base and 4 bases, with 11 bases remaining between them. The CDR3 is made up of 15 amino acids. From germline, CDR1 is LGHDT and CDR2 YNNKEL (reference sequence). CDR3 coding DNA: TGTGCCAGCAGCCAAGGGGCAGGCCCCGGAAACACCATATATTTT. It is translated as CASSQGAGPGNTIYF.

This chain joins TRBV18 and TRBJ1-1; perhaps TRBD1 as D (5 bases). CDR3 length: 13 amino acids. Trimming removed 4 bases at V and 3 bases at J, with 9 bases between. Germline V gene data show CDR1 as KGHSH and CDR2 as LQKENI. The CDR3 nucleotides read TGTGCCAGCTCACGCACGGGGGACACTGAAGCTTTCTTT. Its protein product is CASSRTGDTEAFF.

This chain links TRBV10-3 with TRBJ2-7; 10 bases are shared with TRBD1. Trimming at V came to 0 bases and at J to 3 bases, leaving 2 bases not matched to a gene. The germline CDR1 and CDR2 sequences are ENHRY and SYGVKD. The length of the CDR3 is 15 residues. CDR3 DNA: TGTGCCATCAGTGAGTCGACAGGGGGCAACTACGAGCAGTACTTC. Translation: CAISESTGGNYEQYF.

The chain carries TRBV6-2 or TRBV6-3 and TRBJ1-1; tentative D call: TRBD1 (6 bases). This CDR3 has 14 residues. V dropped 5 bases and J dropped 7 bases, with 17 bases sitting between them. CDR1 and CDR2 from the germline V gene are MNHEY and SVGEGT. The CDR3 bases are TGTGCCAGCAGTGCGCCCCAGGGGTTTGGTGAAGCTTTCTTT. Its translation: CASSAPQGFGEAFF.

The V call is TRBV29-1, the J call TRBJ2-7, with D possibly TRBD1 on 5 matching bases. This CDR3 contains 13 residues. Trimming removed 3 bases at V and 3 bases at J, with 12 bases between. The germline gives CDR1 SQVTM, CDR2 ANQGSEA. The CDR3: CSVDGPRDYEQYF. The CDR3 bases are TGCAGCGTTGACGGTCCCAGGGACTACGAGCAGTACTTC.

The V call is TRBV7-3, the J call TRBJ2-7; 8 bases map to TRBD2. CDR1 is SGHTA, CDR2 FQGTGA, per germline. The CDR3 covers 15 residues. V was pared by 3 bases and J by 3 bases, with 7 bases of the junction left unmatched. The DNA for the CDR3 is TGTGCCAGCAGCTTTAGCGAGCGGGAGCTCTACGAGCAGTACTTC. Translation gives CASSFSERELYEQYF.

This chain links TRBV29-1 with TRBJ2-3; 14 bases are a match to TRBD2. This CDR3 spans 18 amino acids. Germline V CDR1 and CDR2: SQVTM, ANQGSEA. DNA of the CDR3: TGCAGTTCTAACCTGGGACTAGCGGGAGATGGCGGCACAGATACGCAGTATTTT. It yields the protein CSSNLGLAGDGGTDTQYF.